The clone carrying this TCR beta chain was observed a handful of times. Its antigen is as yet unknown. The sample belongs to a study of cytomegalovirus exposure and HLA in healthy donors. General study results and limits: Earlier findings revealed that most TCR beta V segments proved productive either about 87% or about 30% of the time. The study labeled fewer than 200 TCR beta chains cytomegalovirus-associated. Immune exposure information available was restricted to CMV serostatus. Many donors carried some public TCRs, although rarity characterized most TCR sequences.

CDR3 length: 14 residues. Losses at the gene ends were 4 bases for V and 5 bases for J; bases not matched to a gene: 4. Germline lookup yields CDR1 SGDLS and CDR2 YYNGEE. PCR employed 60 Vbeta and 13 Jbeta primers. The protocol was immunoSEQ multiplex PCR, while the TCRdb copy is restricted to in-frame clones and leaves out a portion. The top ten clones hold approximately 1.5% of a sample with about 140,000 clones, roughly 85% of them seen once. The clonotype originates from a woman in her twenties or thirties in good health and CMV-seronegative. The V call is TRBV9, the J call TRBJ2-5; 11 bases map to TRBD2. Sequences were obtained from PBMCs. This chain's CDR3 is CASSLVAGGETQYF. The CDR3 bases are TGTGCCAGCAGCCTTGTAGCGGGGGGGGAGACCCAGTACTTC.